The next 10 T cell receptor beta chains were all read from a single sample in a study of blood T cells in healthy people across ages. A second PCR of about 6 to 11 cycles used a sample-barcoded 5' primer and a J-beta primer mix. TCRdb recomputed calls from the 5' RACE reads with MiXCR, one row per CDR3 protein. In the table there are about 830,000 distinct CDR3 sequences, approximately 65% of which are singletons. The sequencing input was blood. These receptors all stem from a young man in good health.

V and J are TRBV20-1 and TRBJ2-3, with TRBD1 identical over 10 bases. J gave up 4 bases and V 3 bases, and 7 bases lay outside the gene matches. The CDR3 sequence is 15 residues long. Germline CDR1 is DFQATT and CDR2 is SNEGSKA (reference sequence). As DNA, the CDR3 is TGCAGTGCTAGGATCGACAGGGGGCCCGCAGATACGCAGTATTTT. Translation gives CSARIDRGPADTQYF.

Comment on this clonotype: The CDR3 end shows no conserved phenylalanine or tryptophan, and so a read error is likely. The DNA is left out, because the CDR3 cannot be placed on it with certainty; the CDR3 is given as TCRdb lists it. The rearrangement joins TRBV11-3 to TRBJ2-1; no check of the table's D call, TRBD1, against the DNA was made. Germline assignment: CDR1 SGHNT and CDR2 YENEEA. The length of the CDR3 is 13 amino acids, counting both ends. CDR3 protein: CASSGNRDSRGFL.

This clonotype was detected only a few times. The chain combines TRBV5-1 with TRBJ2-1, with D unclear. This CDR3 spans 13 amino acids. V was clipped by 0 bases and J by 7 bases, with 8 bases between them. The germline CDR1 and CDR2 sequences are SGHRS and YFSETQ. CDR3 DNA sequence: TGCGCCAGCAGCTTGGATGCGGTAAATGAGCAGTTCTTC. Encoded protein: CASSLDAVNEQFF.

This chain links TRBV20-1 with TRBJ2-7; D is possibly TRBD2 (5 bases). Trimming cost V 5 bases and J 3 bases, with 14 bases left between them. Germline V gene sequence: CDR1 DFQATT, CDR2 SNEGSKA (reference sequence). The CDR3 contains 13 residues. CDR3: CSAQSRSGYEQYF. The CDR3 DNA reads as TGCAGTGCTCAGAGTCGGAGCGGCTACGAGCAGTACTTC.

Notes on this clonotype: At one end, the junction sequence differs from germline, possibly due to a read error. V is TRBV30 and J is TRBJ1-1; no clear D gene. This CDR3 has 13 amino acids. CDR1 is GTSNPN and CDR2 is SVGIG in the germline V gene (reference sequence). The CDR3 nucleotides are TGTGCCTGGAGTAAAGGGTTGGGCACTGTAGCTTTCTTT. Translated, it gives CAWSKGLGTVAFF.

V gene TRBV13 combines with J gene TRBJ2-5; 9 nucleotides match TRBD2. The J segment lost 5 bases and the V segment lost 2 bases, leaving 3 bases of the junction unmatched. CDR3 length: 14 residues. The V gene's germline CDR1 is PRHDT and CDR2 FYEKMQ (reference sequence). This CDR3 is CASSLRLAGETQYF. The CDR3 DNA sequence: TGTGCCAGCAGCTTAAGGCTAGCGGGGGAGACCCAGTACTTC. The full variable domain, with the rest looked up from reference TRBV13 and TRBJ2-5, is AAGVIQSPRHLIKEKRETATLKCYPIPRHDTVYWYQQGPGQDPQFLISFYEKMQSDKGSIPDRFSAQQFSDYHSELNMSSLELGDSALYFCASSLRLAGETQYFGPGTRLLVL.

The chain combines TRBV6-5 with TRBJ2-7, with D possibly matching TRBD1 (6 bases). Trimming pared 5 bases from V and 5 bases from J, leaving 16 bases between. CDR3 size: 14 residues. CDR1 and CDR2 from the germline V gene are MNHEY and SVGAGI. The CDR3 DNA is TGTGCCAGCAGTCTGGGGGCTCAAAGGGACGAGCAGTACTTC. Amino acids: CASSLGAQRDEQYF.

The chain links TRBV6-5 to TRBJ2-5; no reliable D call. CDR1 and CDR2 (germline): MNHEY, SVGAGI. The CDR3 runs 14 residues. V lost 1 base and J 2 bases, leaving 8 bases between the germline ends. The CDR3 here is CASSYLTKQETQYF. CDR3 sequence (DNA): TGTGCCAGCAGTTACTTAACGAAACAAGAGACCCAGTACTTC.

The genes are TRBV4-2 and TRBJ2-2, with unresolved D. Germline CDR1 LGHNA, CDR2 YNFKEQ. The CDR3 runs to 15 residues. V was trimmed by 0 bases and J by 1 base, leaving 6 bases between them. The CDR3 nucleotides read TGTGCCAGCAGCCAAGAGGAGTGGAACACCGGGGAGCTGTTTTTT. Translated: CASSQEEWNTGELFF.

The chain joins TRBV24-1 to TRBJ2-1; 7 bases agree with TRBD1. Trimming removed 3 bases from V and 9 bases from J; junction bases left unmatched: 7. The V gene's germline CDR1 is KGHDR and CDR2 SFDVKD. The CDR3 consists of 14 residues. CDR3: CATSDEPAGGEQFF. The CDR3 DNA reads as TGTGCCACCAGTGATGAGCCCGCAGGGGGTGAGCAGTTCTTC.